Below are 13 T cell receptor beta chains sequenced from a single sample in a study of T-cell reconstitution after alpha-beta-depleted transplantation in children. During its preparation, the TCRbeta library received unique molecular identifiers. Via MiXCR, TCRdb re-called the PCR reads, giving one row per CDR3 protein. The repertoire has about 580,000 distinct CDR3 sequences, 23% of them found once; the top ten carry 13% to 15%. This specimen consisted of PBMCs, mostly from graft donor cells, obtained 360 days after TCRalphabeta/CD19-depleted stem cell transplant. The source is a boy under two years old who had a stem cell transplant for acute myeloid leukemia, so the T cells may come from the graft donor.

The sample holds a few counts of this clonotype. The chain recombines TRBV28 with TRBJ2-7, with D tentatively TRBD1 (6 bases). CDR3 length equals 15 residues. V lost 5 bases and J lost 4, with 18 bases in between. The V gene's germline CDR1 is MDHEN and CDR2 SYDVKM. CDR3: CASSGRRDNNYEQYV. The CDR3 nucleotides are TGTGCCAGCAGTGGACGCCGGGACAACAATTACGAGCAGTACGTC.

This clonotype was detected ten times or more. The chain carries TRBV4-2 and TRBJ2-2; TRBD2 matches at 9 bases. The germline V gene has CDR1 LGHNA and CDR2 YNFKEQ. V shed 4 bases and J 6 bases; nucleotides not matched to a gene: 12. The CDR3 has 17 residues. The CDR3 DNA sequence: TGTGCCAGCAGCCTTAGCGGGGGAGTCGTCGGGGCCGGGGAGCTGTTTTTT. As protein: CASSLSGGVVGAGELFF.

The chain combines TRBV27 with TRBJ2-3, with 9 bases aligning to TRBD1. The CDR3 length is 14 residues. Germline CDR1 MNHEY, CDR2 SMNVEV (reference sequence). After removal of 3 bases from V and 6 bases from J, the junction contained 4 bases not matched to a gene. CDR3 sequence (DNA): TGTGCCAGCAGTTTCGGGACAGGGTGGGATACGCAGTATTTT. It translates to CASSFGTGWDTQYF.

CDR3 protein: CASREQGYEQYF. The CDR3 region has the DNA TGTGCCAGCAGAGAACAGGGCTACGAGCAGTACTTC. The chain combines TRBV6-4 with TRBJ2-7, with D possibly being TRBD1 (6 bases). This CDR3 is 12 amino acids long. Germline CDR1 reads MRHNA; CDR2 reads SNTAGT. Trimming took 6 bases from V and 3 from J, leaving 9 bases between them.

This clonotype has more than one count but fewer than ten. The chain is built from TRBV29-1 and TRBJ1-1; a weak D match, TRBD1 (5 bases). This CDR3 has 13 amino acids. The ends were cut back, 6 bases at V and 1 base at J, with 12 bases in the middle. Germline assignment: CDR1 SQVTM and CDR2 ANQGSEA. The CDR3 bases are TGCAGCGTAAAACCGAGGGGGAACACTGAAGCTTTCTTT. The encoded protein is CSVKPRGNTEAFF.

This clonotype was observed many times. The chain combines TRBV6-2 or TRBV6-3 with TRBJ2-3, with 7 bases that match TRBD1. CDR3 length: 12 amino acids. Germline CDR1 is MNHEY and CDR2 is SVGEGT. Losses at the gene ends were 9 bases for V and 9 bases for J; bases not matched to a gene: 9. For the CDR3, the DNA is TGTGCCAGTCGAACAGGGGCGAAAACGCAGTATTTT. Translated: CASRTGAKTQYF.

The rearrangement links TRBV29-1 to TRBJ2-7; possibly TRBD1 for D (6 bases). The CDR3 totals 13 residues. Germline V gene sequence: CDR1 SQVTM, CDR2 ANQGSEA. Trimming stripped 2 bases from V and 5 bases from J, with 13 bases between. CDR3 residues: CSVEWQGRNEQYF. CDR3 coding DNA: TGCAGCGTTGAATGGCAGGGGCGGAACGAGCAGTACTTC.

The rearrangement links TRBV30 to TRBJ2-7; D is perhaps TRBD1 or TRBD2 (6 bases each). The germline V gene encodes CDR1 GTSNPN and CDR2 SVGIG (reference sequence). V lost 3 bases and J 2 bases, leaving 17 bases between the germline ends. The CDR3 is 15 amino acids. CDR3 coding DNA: TGTGCCTGGAGAGCTAAGGGGGGTACGACCTACGAGCAGTACTTC. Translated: CAWRAKGGTTYEQYF.

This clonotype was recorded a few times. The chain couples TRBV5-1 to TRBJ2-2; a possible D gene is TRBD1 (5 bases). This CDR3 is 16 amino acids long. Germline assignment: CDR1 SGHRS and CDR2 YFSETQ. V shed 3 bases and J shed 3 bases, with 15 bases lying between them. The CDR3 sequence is CASSSLGAPYTGELFF. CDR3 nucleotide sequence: TGCGCCAGCAGCTCCCTAGGGGCCCCTTACACCGGGGAGCTGTTTTTT.

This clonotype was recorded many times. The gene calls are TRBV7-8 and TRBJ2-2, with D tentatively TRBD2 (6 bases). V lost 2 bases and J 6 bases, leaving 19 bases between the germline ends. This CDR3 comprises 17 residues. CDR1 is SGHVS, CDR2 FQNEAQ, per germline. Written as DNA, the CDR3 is TGTGCCAGCAGCTTATATATCGGCGGGACCCGACCCGGGGAGCTGTTTTTT. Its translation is CASSLYIGGTRPGELFF.

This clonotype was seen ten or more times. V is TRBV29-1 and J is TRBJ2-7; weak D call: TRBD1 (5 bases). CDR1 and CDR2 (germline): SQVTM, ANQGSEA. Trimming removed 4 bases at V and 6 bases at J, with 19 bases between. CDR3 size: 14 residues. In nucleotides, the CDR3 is TGCAGCGTTGGAGAGTTTTCAGGGCTTGGCGAGCAGTACTTC. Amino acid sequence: CSVGEFSGLGEQYF.

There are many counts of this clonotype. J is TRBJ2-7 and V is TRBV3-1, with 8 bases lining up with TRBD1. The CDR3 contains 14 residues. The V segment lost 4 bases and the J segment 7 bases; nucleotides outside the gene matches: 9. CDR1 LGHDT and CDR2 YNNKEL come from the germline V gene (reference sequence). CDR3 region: CASSPGGHTGEQYV. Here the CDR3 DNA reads TGTGCCAGCAGCCCAGGGGGCCATACGGGGGAGCAGTACGTC.

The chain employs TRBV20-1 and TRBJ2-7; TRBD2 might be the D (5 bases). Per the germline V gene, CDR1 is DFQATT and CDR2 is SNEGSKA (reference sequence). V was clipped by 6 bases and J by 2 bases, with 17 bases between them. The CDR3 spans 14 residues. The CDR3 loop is CSASFLPGTYEQYF. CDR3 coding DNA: TGCAGTGCCTCCTTCCTACCGGGGACCTACGAGCAGTACTTC.